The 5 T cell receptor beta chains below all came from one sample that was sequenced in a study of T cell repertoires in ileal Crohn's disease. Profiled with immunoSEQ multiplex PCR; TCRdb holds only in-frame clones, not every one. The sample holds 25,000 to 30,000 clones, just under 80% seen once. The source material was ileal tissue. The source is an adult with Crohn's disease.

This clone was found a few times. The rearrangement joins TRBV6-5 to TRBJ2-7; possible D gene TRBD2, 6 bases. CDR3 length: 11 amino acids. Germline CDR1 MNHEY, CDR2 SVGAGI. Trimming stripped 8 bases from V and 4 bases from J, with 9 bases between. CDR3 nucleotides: TGTGCCAGCGTGGCGGGATACGAGCAGTACTTC. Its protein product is CASVAGYEQYF.

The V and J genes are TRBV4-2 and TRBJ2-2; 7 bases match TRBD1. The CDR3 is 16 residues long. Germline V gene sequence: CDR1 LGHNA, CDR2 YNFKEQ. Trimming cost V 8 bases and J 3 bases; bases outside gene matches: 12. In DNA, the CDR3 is TGTGCCAGCCGCCCCCGAGGGGGCGCGGACACCGGGGAGCTGTTTTTT. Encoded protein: CASRPRGGADTGELFF.

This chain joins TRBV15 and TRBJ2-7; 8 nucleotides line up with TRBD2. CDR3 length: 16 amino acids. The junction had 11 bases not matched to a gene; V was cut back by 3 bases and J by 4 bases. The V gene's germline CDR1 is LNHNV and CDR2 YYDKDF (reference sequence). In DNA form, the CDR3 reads TGTGCCACCAGCAGGGTACGAGCGGGAGATTCTTACGAGCAGTACTTC. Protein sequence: CATSRVRAGDSYEQYF.

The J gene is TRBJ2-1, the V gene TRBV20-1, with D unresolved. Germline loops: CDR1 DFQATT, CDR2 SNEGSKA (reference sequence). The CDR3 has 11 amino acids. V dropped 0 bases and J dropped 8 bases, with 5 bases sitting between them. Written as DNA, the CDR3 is TGCAGTGCTAGAGATCGGGATGAGCAGTTCTTC. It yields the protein CSARDRDEQFF.

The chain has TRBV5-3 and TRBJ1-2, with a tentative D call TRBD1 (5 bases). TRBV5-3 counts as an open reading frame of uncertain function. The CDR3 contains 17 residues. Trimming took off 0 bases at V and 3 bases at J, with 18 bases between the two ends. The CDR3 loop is CARSLDLPGQVYYGYTF. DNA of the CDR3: TGTGCCAGAAGCTTGGATTTGCCAGGGCAAGTATACTATGGCTACACCTTC.